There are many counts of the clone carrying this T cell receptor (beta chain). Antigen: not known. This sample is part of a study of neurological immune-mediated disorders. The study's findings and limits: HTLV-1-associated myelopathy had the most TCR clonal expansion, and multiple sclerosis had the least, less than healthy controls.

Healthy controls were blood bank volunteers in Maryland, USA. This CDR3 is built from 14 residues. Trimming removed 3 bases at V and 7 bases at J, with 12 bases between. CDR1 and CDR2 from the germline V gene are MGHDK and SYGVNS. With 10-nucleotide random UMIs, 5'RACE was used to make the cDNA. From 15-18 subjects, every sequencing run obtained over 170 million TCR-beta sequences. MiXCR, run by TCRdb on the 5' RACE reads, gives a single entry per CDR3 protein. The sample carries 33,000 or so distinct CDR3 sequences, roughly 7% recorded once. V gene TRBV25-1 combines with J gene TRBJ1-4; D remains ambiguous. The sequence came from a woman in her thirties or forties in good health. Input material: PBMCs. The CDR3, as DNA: TGTGCCAGCAGTGACTGGAGTAGTGGTGAAAAACTGTTTTTT. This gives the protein CASSDWSSGEKLFF.